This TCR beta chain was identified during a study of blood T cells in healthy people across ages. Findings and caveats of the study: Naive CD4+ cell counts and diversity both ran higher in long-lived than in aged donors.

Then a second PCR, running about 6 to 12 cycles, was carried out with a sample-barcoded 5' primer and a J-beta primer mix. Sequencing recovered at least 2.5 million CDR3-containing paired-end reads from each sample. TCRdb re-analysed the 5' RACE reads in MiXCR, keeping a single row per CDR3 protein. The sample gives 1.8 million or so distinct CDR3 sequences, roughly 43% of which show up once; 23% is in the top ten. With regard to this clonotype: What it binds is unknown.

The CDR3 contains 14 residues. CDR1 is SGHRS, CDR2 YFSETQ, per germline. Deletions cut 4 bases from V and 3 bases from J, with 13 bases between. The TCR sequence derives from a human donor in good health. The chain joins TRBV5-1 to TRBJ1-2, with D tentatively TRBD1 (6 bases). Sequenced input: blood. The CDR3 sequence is CASSPRTADYGYTF. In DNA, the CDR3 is TGCGCCAGCAGCCCGAGGACAGCGGACTATGGCTACACCTTC.